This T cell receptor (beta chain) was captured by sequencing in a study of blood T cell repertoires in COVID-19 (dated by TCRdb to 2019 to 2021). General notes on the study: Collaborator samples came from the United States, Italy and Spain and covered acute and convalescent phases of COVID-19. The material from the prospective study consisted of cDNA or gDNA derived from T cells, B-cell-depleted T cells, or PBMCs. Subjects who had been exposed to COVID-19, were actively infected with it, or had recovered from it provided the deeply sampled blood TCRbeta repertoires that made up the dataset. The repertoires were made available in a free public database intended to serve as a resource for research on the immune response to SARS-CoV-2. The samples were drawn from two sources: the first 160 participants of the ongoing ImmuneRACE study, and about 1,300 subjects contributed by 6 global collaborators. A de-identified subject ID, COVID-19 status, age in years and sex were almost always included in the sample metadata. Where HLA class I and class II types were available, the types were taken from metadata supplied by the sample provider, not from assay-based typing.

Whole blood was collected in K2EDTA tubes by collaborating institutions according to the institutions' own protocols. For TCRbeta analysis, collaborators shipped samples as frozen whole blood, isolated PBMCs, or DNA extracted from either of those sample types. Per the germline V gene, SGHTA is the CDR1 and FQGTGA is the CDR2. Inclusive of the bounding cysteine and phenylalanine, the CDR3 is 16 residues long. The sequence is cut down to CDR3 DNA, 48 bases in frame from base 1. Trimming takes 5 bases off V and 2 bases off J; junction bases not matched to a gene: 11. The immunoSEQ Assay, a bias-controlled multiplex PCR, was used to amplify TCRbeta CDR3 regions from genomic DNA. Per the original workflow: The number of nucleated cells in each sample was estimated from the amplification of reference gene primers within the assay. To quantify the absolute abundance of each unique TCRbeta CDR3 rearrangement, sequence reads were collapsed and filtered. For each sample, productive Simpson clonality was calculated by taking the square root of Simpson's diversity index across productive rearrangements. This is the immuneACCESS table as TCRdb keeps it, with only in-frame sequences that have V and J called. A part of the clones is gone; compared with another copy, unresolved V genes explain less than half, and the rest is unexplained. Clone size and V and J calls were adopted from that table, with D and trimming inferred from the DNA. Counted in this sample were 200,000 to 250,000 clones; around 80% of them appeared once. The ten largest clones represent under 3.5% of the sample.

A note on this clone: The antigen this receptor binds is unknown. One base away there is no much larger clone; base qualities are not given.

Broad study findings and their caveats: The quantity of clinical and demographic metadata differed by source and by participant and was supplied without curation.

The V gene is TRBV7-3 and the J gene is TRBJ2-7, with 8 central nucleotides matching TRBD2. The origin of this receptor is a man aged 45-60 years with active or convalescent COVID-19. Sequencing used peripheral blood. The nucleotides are TGTGCCAGCAGCCCCGGGGGGGGGACTACAGCCTACGAGCAGTACTTC. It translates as CASSPGGGTTAYEQYF.